The clone carrying this TCR beta chain has more than one count but fewer than ten. Its matching antigen is unknown. The V and J ends lost 4 bases and 6 bases respectively, with 12 bases between them. The germline V gene encodes CDR1 SGHRS and CDR2 YFSETQ. The CDR3 runs to 13 residues. The data stem from a study of T-cell reconstitution after alpha-beta-depleted transplantation in children. Regarding the study as a whole: T-cell counts and diversity at one year following transplant were attributed mainly to newly produced T cells. After transplant, at about two months, alpha-beta T cells were reportedly derived from several hundred expanded graft clones.

Molecular barcoding with unique molecular identifiers was used for the TCRbeta library. TCRdb re-called the PCR reads through MiXCR, storing one row per CDR3 protein. The table has roughly 790,000 distinct CDR3 sequences, roughly 16% seen once. J is TRBJ2-3 and V is TRBV5-1, with D unresolved. The sample in question was PBMCs, mostly from graft donor cells, obtained 360 days after TCRalphabeta/CD19-depleted stem cell transplant. The sequence was collected from a male patient younger than 18 who had a stem cell transplant for acute lymphoblastic leukemia, so the T cells may come from the graft donor. CDR3 residues: CASSPTSPDTQYF. CDR3 sequence (DNA): TGCGCCAGCAGCCCGACCTCCCCCGATACGCAGTATTTT.